The 28 T cell receptor beta chains below all came from one sample that was sequenced in a study of blood T cell repertoires in COVID-19. TCRdb's table, derived via immunoSEQ multiplex PCR, lists solely in-frame clones and lacks some. The sample yields roughly 230,000 clones, approximately 84% seen once. Sequenced: peripheral blood. These receptors were taken from a man aged 40-49 years with acute or convalescent COVID-19.

The rearrangement links TRBV5-1 to TRBJ2-5; D is unclear. Trimming left V 4 bases short and J 1 base short, with 17 bases between. Germline V gives CDR1 SGHRS, CDR2 YFSETQ. The CDR3 extends over 16 amino acids. CDR3 coding DNA: TGCGCCAGCAGCCCCGGAAGTGGGCCAGGCCAAGAGACCCAGTACTTC. Protein: CASSPGSGPGQETQYF.

V and J are TRBV9 and TRBJ2-1; 8 bases fit TRBD2. The CDR3 covers 15 residues. V shed 4 bases, J shed 7 bases, and the junction held 10 bases outside the gene matches. Looked up from germline, CDR1 is SGDLS and CDR2 is YYNGEE. This CDR3 reads CASSSRRGGENEQFF. CDR3 DNA: TGTGCCAGCAGCTCCCGACGGGGGGGTGAAAATGAGCAGTTCTTC.

The chain recombines TRBV11-2 with TRBJ2-5; 14 bases agree with TRBD2. Unmatched junction bases numbered 11, after V lost 5 bases and J lost 9 bases. Germline CDR1 reads SGHAT; CDR2 reads FQNNGV. The CDR3 covers 16 residues. CDR3 sequence (DNA): TGTGCCAGCAGCCCCTCGACTAGCGGGGGGGCTCCGCCCCAGTACTTC. Encoded protein: CASSPSTSGGAPPQYF.

The chain has TRBV2 and TRBJ1-4, with TRBD1 identical over 7 bases. V lost 6 bases to trimming and J lost 8 bases; unmatched junction nucleotides: 9. The CDR3 consists of 14 residues. From germline, CDR1 is SNHLY and CDR2 FYNNEI. This chain's CDR3 is CASSADRFGEKLFF. The CDR3 DNA follows: TGTGCCAGCAGCGCGGACAGGTTCGGGGAAAAACTGTTTTTT.

This clone was recorded only once. The chain combines TRBV27 with TRBJ2-1; 13 bases map to TRBD2. The junction had 13 bases not matched to a gene; V was cut back by 0 bases and J by 8 bases. Germline V gene sequence: CDR1 MNHEY, CDR2 SMNVEV (reference sequence). CDR3 length: 19 amino acids. The CDR3 DNA reads as TGTGCCAGCAGTTTATCACCCCCACTAGCGGGGGGGCCCGGCTATGAGCAGTTCTTC. Translating it yields CASSLSPPLAGGPGYEQFF.

The V and J genes are TRBV6-5 and TRBJ2-2; possible D gene TRBD1, 5 bases. The CDR3 extends over 15 amino acids. Trimming removed 4 bases at V and 3 bases at J, with 12 bases between. Germline lookup yields CDR1 MNHEY and CDR2 SVGAGI. The CDR3: CASSLIGQHTGELFF. In nucleotides, the CDR3 is TGTGCCAGCAGTTTAATTGGACAACACACCGGGGAGCTGTTTTTT.

The rearrangement joins TRBV6-2 or TRBV6-3 to TRBJ1-2; 7 positions agree with TRBD1. V trimming: 5 bases; J trimming: 1 base; junction bases outside the gene matches: 4. Germline assignment: CDR1 MNHEY and CDR2 SVGEGT. The CDR3 spans 14 residues. In DNA, the CDR3 is TGTGCCAGCAGTATGGACAGGCGTAACTATGGCTACACCTTC. Its protein is CASSMDRRNYGYTF.

The chain combines TRBV3-1 (or the pseudogene TRBV3-2) with TRBJ2-2; TRBD2 is a possible D gene (5 bases). This CDR3 has 13 residues. Trimming removed 2 bases at V and 6 bases at J, with 7 bases between. CDR1 is LGHDT and CDR2 is YNNKEL in the germline V gene (reference sequence). CDR3 amino acids: CASSQPGAGELFF. The CDR3, as DNA: TGTGCCAGCAGCCAACCCGGGGCCGGGGAGCTGTTTTTT.

CDR3 DNA sequence: TGTGCCAGCTCATTGAACAGGATTCAAACTAATGAAAAACTGTTTTTT. This codes for CASSLNRIQTNEKLFF. The V and J genes are TRBV18 and TRBJ1-4; D might be TRBD1 (5 bases). The CDR3 runs 16 residues. The V end was cut by 5 bases, the J end by 1 base, with 14 bases between. CDR1 is KGHSH and CDR2 is LQKENI in the germline V gene.

The V and J genes are TRBV27 and TRBJ1-5, with no clear D. V lost 6 bases and J 0 bases, leaving 9 bases between the germline ends. Germline V gene lookup returns CDR1 MNHEY and CDR2 SMNVEV (reference sequence). The CDR3 is 14 amino acids. The CDR3 bases are TGTGCCAGCAGGTCGGGATTTAGCAATCAGCCCCAGCATTTT. Translating it yields CASRSGFSNQPQHF.

J is TRBJ1-6 and V is TRBV19, with 10 bases lining up with TRBD1. The V gene end was trimmed by 7 bases and the J gene end by 10 bases; junction bases not matched to a gene: 7. The CDR3 totals 14 residues. Germline CDR1 and CDR2: LNHDA and SQIVND (reference sequence). Here the CDR3 DNA reads TGTGCCAGTACCAGGACAGGGGGAGGATCACCCCTCCACTTT. It specifies CASTRTGGGSPLHF.

This chain uses TRBV9 with TRBJ2-7, with 10 bases identical to TRBD1. In germline, CDR1 is SGDLS, CDR2 YYNGEE. The CDR3 has 18 amino acids. V gave up 0 bases and J gave up 3 bases; unmatched junction bases: 12. The chain's CDR3 is CASSVGGTGAEGGYEQYF. CDR3 DNA: TGTGCCAGCAGCGTAGGCGGGACAGGGGCCGAAGGAGGCTACGAGCAGTACTTC.

V gene TRBV19 combines with J gene TRBJ1-1, with a weak D call TRBD1 (5 bases). V lost 3 bases to trimming and J lost 5 bases, with 10 bases between them. This CDR3 comprises 13 residues. Per germline, CDR1 LNHDA and CDR2 SQIVND (reference sequence). The CDR3 DNA follows: TGTGCCAGTAGTATGGGGGGGTTGACTGAAGCTTTCTTT. It specifies CASSMGGLTEAFF.

The chain links TRBV10-2 to TRBJ1-1, with 7 bases fitting TRBD1. Germline assignment: CDR1 WSHSY and CDR2 SAAADI. This CDR3 contains 14 residues. Trimming took 7 bases from V and 0 from J; bases not matched to a gene: 5. The CDR3 region is CASTGQIMNTEAFF. In DNA, the CDR3 is TGCGCCAGCACGGGACAGATTATGAACACTGAAGCTTTCTTT.

This clone was observed a few times. The chain uses TRBV30 and TRBJ1-6; no clear D. The V and J ends lost 5 bases and 0 bases respectively, with 11 bases between them. Germline loops: CDR1 GTSNPN, CDR2 SVGIG (reference sequence). CDR3 length: 15 residues. For the CDR3, the DNA is TGTGCCTGGCTTCTCCCGAGCTCCTATAATTCACCCCTCCACTTT. Its protein is CAWLLPSSYNSPLHF.

The genes are TRBV10-3 and TRBJ1-5; perhaps TRBD1 as D (5 bases). CDR3 size: 14 residues. With 10 bases removed from V and 3 bases from J, the gap between germline ends came to 16 bases. Germline V CDR1 and CDR2: ENHRY, SYGVKD. In DNA, the CDR3 is TGTGCCACCTGGGCCTCAGGGAACAATCAGCCCCAGCATTTT. Its translation is CATWASGNNQPQHF.

The CDR3 DNA is TGTGCCAGCAGTTTGAACAGGGCGAACACTGAAGCTTTCTTT. Translated, it gives CASSLNRANTEAFF. J is TRBJ1-1 and V is TRBV27, with D tentatively TRBD1 (6 bases). The CDR3 contains 14 residues. Germline V gene lookup returns CDR1 MNHEY and CDR2 SMNVEV (reference sequence). V dropped 3 bases and J dropped 1 base, with 9 bases sitting between them.

This chain links TRBV5-6 with TRBJ2-2, with a possible D match to TRBD2 (7 bases). The CDR3 has 16 amino acids. V lost 4 bases and J 4 bases, leaving 17 bases between the germline ends. Germline loops: CDR1 SGHDT, CDR2 YYEEEE. The CDR3: CASSGPGGRSTGELFF. CDR3 sequence (DNA): TGTGCCAGCAGCGGGCCCGGGGGGCGTAGCACCGGGGAGCTGTTTTTT.

The rearrangement joins TRBV7-2 to TRBJ2-1, with 7 positions matching TRBD1. Trimming removed 0 bases from V and 3 bases from J; junction bases left unmatched: 8. This CDR3 contains 17 residues. Germline CDR1 is SGHTA and CDR2 is FQGNSA. The CDR3 here is CASSLASGAGGYNEQFF. In DNA, the CDR3 is TGTGCCAGCAGCTTAGCGTCCGGGGCAGGGGGCTACAATGAGCAGTTCTTC.

The chain couples TRBV7-9 to TRBJ1-1; D is possibly TRBD1 (5 bases). With 2 bases removed from V and 1 base from J, the gap between germline ends came to 11 bases. The V gene's germline CDR1 is SEHNR and CDR2 FQNEAQ (reference sequence). This CDR3 is 15 amino acids long. CDR3 in DNA: TGTGCCAGCAGCTTAAGTGGGGCTGGGAACACTGAAGCTTTCTTT. Its translation: CASSLSGAGNTEAFF.

The rearrangement joins TRBV5-4 to TRBJ1-5; D gene ambiguous. The germline gives CDR1 SGHNT, CDR2 YYREEE (reference sequence). Trimming stripped 5 bases from V and 7 bases from J, with 10 bases between. The CDR3 covers 12 residues. The CDR3 bases are TGTGCCAGCAGGTCGGGTGGGCAGCCCCAGCATTTT. It translates to CASRSGGQPQHF.

The CDR3 spells CASSPGRRAEPQHF. Here the CDR3 DNA reads TGTGCCAGCTCCCCCGGACGGAGGGCTGAGCCCCAGCATTTT. The V call is TRBV18, the J call TRBJ1-5; D is undetermined. This CDR3 has 14 residues. V was shortened by 6 bases and J by 8 bases, with 17 bases between the two germline ends. Germline V lookup: CDR1 KGHSH, CDR2 LQKENI.

Comments on this clone: The same CDR3 is also encoded by other DNA sequences in this sample. The V and J genes are TRBV6-5 and TRBJ1-1; D is undetermined. From germline, CDR1 is MNHEY and CDR2 SVGAGI. The length of the CDR3 is 13 residues. Trimming removed 2 bases from V and 1 base from J, with 5 bases in between. This chain's CDR3 is CASSYQENTEAFF. The CDR3 DNA sequence: TGTGCCAGCAGTTACCAGGAGAACACTGAAGCTTTCTTT.

The rearrangement links TRBV7-9 to TRBJ1-4, with D perhaps matching TRBD1 (5 bases). The germline V and J ends were trimmed by 5 bases and 8 bases, with 15 bases remaining between them. CDR3 size: 14 residues. Germline CDR1 reads SEHNR; CDR2 reads FQNEAQ (reference sequence). CDR3: CASSMTGGREKLFF. The CDR3 region has the DNA TGTGCCAGCAGCATGACGGGGGGACGGGAAAAACTGTTTTTT.

J is TRBJ2-1 and V is TRBV7-3; D ambiguous. From germline, CDR1 is SGHTA and CDR2 FQGTGA. V was pared by 2 bases and J by 7 bases, with 9 bases between. The CDR3 length is 13 residues. The CDR3 is CASSLEARNEQFF. The CDR3 DNA sequence: TGTGCCAGCAGCTTAGAGGCGCGGAATGAGCAGTTCTTC. Supplemented by reference TRBV7-3 and TRBJ2-1, the full variable domain reads GAGVSQTPSNKVTEKGKYVELRCDPISGHTALYWYRQSLGQGPEFLIYFQGTGAADDSGLPNDRFFAVRPEGSVSTLKIQRTERGDSAVYLCASSLEARNEQFFGPGTRLTVL.

This clone was seen only once. This chain's CDR3 is CASSSAILAGGINTGELFF. As DNA, the CDR3 is TGTGCCAGCAGCTCAGCTATACTAGCGGGGGGAATAAACACCGGGGAGCTGTTTTTT. The chain carries TRBV9 and TRBJ2-2, with TRBD2 matching over 12 bases. V was pared by 4 bases and J by 2 bases, with 12 bases of the junction left unmatched. The CDR3 spans 19 residues. Germline CDR1 and CDR2: SGDLS and YYNGEE.

The rearrangement uses TRBV7-9 and TRBJ2-7; unclear D gene. CDR3 size: 13 residues. Trimming pared 3 bases from V and 6 bases from J, leaving 12 bases between. CDR1 and CDR2 (germline): SEHNR, FQNEAQ (reference sequence). The CDR3 nucleotides read TGTGCCAGCAGCTTCGGGTTCACGGGCGAGCAGTACTTC. It encodes CASSFGFTGEQYF.

The rearrangement joins TRBV5-1 to TRBJ1-1, with a tentative D call TRBD1 (5 bases). The CDR3 covers 14 residues. Trimming took off 1 base at V and 4 bases at J, with 11 bases between the two ends. Germline CDR1 is SGHRS and CDR2 is YFSETQ. CDR3 DNA: TGCGCCAGCAGCTTGCTGGAGGGACTCACTGAAGCTTTCTTT. It specifies CASSLLEGLTEAFF.